This T cell receptor beta chain came from a study of blood T cell repertoires in COVID-19. Across the whole study: Italy, Spain and the United States were the sources of the convalescent and acute COVID-19 samples.

The CDR3 spans 17 residues. The V gene's germline CDR1 is LNHDA and CDR2 SQIVND (reference sequence). Trimming removed 9 bases at V and 1 base at J, with 22 bases between. In the original workflow: By means of reference gene primer amplification, nucleated cell counts were estimated. The repertoire was sequenced with immunoSEQ multiplex PCR; TCRdb's copy has only in-frame clones and lacks some. That table furnishes V, J and clone size, whereas the DNA furnished D and trimming. The table includes approximately 440,000 clones, about 91% detected once. In Seattle, patients joined the study during active infection and were tracked longitudinally.

The specimen sequenced was peripheral blood. This sequence originates from a woman between 50 and 59 years old with COVID-19, enrolled during active disease. The chain is built from TRBV19 and TRBJ1-5; a possible D gene is TRBD1 (6 bases). The chain's CDR3 is CARRPGTSGGSNQPQHF. CDR3 nucleotides: TGTGCCAGAAGACCGGGGACATCGGGTGGGAGCAATCAGCCCCAGCATTTT.